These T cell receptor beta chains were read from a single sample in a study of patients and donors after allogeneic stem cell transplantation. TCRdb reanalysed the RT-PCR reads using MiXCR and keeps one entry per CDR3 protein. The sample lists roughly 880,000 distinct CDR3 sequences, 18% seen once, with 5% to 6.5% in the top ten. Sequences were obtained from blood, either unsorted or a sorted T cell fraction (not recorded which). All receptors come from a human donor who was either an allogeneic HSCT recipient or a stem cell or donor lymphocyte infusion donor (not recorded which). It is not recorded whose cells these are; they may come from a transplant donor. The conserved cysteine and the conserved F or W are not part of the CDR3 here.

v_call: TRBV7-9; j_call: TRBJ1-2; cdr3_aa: ASSLERQRDGYT
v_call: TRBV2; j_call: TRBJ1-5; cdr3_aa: ASGPGLGYYSNQPQH
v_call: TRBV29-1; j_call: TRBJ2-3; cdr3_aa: SVLLGADTQY
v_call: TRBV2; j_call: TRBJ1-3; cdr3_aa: ASRAVTSGNTIY
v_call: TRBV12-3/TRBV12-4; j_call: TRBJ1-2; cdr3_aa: ASTHRRHQLDGYT
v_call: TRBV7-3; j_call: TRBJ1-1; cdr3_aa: ASSRGQNTEAF
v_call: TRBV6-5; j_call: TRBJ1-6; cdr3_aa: ASSYSTGENSPLH
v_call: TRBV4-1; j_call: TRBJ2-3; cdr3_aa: ASSQDKWAGGQSTDTQY
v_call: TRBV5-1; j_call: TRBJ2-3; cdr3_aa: ASSLEDDPTDTQY
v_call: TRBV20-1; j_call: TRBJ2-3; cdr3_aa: SARESTDTQY
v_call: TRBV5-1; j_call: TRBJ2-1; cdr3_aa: ASRGTSENEQF
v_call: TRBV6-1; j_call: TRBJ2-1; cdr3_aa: ASSERGPGSGTRSSYNEQF
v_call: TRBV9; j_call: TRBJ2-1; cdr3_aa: ASSVVGGAAGEQF
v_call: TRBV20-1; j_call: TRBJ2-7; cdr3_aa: SARSPTSGASWEQY
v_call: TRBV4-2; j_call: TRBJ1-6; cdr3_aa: ASSQDYEGYMVSPLH
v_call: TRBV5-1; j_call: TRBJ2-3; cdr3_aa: ASSLRASGNTDTQY
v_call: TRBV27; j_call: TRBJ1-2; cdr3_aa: ASSQQTGRNYGYT
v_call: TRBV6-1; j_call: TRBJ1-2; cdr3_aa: ASSPRVGGVAGYT
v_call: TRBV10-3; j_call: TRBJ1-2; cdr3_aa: AIRDRDRANYGYT
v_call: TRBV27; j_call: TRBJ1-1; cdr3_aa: ASSQDRRRSEAF
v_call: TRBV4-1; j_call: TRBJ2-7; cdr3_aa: ASSQEGSGSQNEQY
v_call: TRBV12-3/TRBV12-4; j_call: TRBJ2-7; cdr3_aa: ASSPDRAYSYEQY
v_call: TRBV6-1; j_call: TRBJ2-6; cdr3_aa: ASSRDSRTSGANVLT
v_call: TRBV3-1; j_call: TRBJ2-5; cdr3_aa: ASSPTSGRQETQY
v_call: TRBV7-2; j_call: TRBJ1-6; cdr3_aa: ASSNYRGIPLH
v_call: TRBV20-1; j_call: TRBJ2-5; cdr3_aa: SANQREGRETQY
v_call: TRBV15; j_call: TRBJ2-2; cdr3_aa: ATSRDFGGELF
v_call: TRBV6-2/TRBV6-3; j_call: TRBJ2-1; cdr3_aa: ASSGLDNEQF
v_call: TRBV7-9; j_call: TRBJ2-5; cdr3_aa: ASSAGDLSRQETQY
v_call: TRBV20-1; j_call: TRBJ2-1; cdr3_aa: SATKDRDEQF
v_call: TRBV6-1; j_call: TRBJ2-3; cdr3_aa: ASSWGLAGGYTQY
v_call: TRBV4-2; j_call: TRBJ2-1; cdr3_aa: ASGRVNEQF
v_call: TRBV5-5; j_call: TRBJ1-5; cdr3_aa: ASSLEVGLQPQH
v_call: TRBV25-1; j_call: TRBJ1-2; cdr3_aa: ASSGWDYGYT
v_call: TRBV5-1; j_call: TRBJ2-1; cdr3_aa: ASSLASTDRF
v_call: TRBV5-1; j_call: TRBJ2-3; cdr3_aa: ASSGTRPADTQY
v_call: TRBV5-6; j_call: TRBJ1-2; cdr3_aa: ASSLNYRWGYT
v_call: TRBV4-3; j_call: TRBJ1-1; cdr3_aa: ASSQYTGGTEAF
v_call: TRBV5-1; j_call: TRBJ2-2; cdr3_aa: ASRELGQYTGELF
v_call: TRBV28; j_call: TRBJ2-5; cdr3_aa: ASSLLGTGQETQY
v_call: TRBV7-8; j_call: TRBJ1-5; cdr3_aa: ASSPEMSNQPQH